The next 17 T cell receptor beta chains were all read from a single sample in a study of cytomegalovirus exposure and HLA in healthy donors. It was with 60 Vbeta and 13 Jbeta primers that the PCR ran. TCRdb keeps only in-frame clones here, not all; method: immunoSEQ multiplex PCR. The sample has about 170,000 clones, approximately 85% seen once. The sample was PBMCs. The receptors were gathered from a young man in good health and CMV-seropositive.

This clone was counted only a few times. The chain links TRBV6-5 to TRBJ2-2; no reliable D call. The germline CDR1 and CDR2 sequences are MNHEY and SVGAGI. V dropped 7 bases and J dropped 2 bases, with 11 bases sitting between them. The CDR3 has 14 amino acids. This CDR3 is CASKVRRNTGELFF. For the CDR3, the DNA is TGTGCCAGCAAGGTCAGGCGCAACACCGGGGAGCTGTTTTTT.

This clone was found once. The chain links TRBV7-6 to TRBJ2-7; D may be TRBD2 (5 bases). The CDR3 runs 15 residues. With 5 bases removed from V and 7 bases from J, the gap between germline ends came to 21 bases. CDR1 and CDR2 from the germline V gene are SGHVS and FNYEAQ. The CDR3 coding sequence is TGTGCCAGCAGCCCATCCACTAGTCCCTCTACTGAGCAGTACTTC. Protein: CASSPSTSPSTEQYF.

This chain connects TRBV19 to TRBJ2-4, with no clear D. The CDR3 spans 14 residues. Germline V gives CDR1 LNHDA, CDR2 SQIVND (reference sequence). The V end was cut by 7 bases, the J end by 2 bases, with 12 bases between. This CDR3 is CASTPRDSKNIQYF. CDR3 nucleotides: TGTGCCAGTACCCCCCGCGATTCCAAAAACATTCAGTACTTC.

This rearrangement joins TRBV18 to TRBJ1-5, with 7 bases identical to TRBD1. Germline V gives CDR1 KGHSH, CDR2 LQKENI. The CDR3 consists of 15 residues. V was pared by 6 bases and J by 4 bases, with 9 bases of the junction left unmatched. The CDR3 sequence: CASSVSGTANQPQHF. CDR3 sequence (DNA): TGTGCCAGCTCTGTGTCCGGGACAGCGAATCAGCCCCAGCATTTT.

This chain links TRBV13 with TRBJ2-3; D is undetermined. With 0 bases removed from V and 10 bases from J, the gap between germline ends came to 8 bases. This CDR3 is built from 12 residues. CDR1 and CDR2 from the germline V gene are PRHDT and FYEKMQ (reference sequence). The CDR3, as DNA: TGTGCCAGCAGCTTAGGGCTTCGAGCGCAGTATTTT. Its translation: CASSLGLRAQYF.

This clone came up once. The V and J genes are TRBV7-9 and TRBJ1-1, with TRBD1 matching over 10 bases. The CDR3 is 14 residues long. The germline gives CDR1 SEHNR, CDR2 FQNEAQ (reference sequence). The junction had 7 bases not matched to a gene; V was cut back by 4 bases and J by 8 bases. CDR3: CASSSTGGATEAFF. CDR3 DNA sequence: TGTGCCAGCAGCTCGACAGGGGGCGCAACCGAAGCTTTCTTT.

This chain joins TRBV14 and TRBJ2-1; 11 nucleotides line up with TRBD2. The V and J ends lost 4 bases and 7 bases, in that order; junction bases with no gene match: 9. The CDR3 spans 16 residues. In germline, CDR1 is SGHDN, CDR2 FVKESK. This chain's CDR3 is CASSRYTSGSKNEQFF. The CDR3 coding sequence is TGTGCCAGCAGCCGCTATACTAGCGGGAGCAAGAATGAGCAGTTCTTC.

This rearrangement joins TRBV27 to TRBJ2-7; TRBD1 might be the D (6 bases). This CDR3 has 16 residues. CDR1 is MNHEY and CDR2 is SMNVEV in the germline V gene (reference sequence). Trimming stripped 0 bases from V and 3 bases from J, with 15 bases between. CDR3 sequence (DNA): TGTGCCAGCAGTTTATCTATAGGGACATCACTCTACGAGCAGTACTTC. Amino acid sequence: CASSLSIGTSLYEQYF.

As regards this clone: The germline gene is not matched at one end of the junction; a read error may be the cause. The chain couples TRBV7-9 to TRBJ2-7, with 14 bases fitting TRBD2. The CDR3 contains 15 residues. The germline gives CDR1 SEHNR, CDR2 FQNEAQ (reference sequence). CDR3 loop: CAGSLGTSGSNEQYF. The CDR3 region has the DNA TGTGCCGGCAGCTTAGGGACTAGCGGGAGTAACGAGCAGTACTTC. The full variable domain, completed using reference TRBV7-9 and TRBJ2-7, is DTGVSQNPRHKITKRGQNVTFRCDPISEHNRLYWYRQTLGQGPEFLTYFQNEAQLEKSRLLSDRFSAERPKGSFSTLEIQRTEQGDSAMYLCAGSLGTSGSNEQYFGPGTRLTVT.

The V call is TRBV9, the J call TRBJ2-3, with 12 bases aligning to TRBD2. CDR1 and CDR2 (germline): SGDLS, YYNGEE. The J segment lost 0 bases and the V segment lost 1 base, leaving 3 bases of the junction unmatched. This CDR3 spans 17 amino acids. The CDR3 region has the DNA TGTGCCAGCAGCGTACCTCTAGCGGGAGGGAGCACAGATACGCAGTATTTT. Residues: CASSVPLAGGSTDTQYF. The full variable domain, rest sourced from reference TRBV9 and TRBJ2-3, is DSGVTQTPKHLITATGQRVTLRCSPRSGDLSVYWYQQSLDQGLQFLIQYYNGEERAKGNILERFSAQQFPDLHSELNLSSLELGDSALYFCASSVPLAGGSTDTQYFGPGTRLTVL.

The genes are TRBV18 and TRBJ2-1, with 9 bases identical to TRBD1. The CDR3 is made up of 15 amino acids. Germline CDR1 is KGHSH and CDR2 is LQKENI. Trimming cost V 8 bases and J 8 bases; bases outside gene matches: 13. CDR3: CASALGTGYKDEQFF. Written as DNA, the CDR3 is TGTGCCAGCGCCCTGGGGACAGGGTACAAGGATGAGCAGTTCTTC. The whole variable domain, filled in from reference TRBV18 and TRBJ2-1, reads NAGVMQNPRHLVRRRGQEARLRCSPMKGHSHVYWYRQLPEEGLKFMVYLQKENIIDESGMPKERFSAEFPKEGPSILRIQQVVRGDSAAYFCASALGTGYKDEQFFGPGTRLTVL.

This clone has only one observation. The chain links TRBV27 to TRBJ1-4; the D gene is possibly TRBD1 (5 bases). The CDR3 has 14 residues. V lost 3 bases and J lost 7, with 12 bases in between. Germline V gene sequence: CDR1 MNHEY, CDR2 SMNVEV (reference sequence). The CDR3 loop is CASSFVGGGEKLFF. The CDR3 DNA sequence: TGTGCCAGCAGTTTTGTGGGCGGGGGTGAAAAACTGTTTTTT.

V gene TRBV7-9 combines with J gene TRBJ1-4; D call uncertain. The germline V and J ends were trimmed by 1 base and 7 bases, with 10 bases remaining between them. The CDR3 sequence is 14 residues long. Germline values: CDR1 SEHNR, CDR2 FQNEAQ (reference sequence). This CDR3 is CASSLGGEGEKLFF. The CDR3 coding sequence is TGTGCCAGCAGCTTAGGGGGAGAGGGTGAAAAACTGTTTTTT.

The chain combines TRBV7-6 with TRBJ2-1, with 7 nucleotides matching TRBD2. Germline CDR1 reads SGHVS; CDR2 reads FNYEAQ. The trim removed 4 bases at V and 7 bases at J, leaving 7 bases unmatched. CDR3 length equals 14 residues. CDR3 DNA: TGTGCCAGCAGCTCTAGGACTAGTTGGAATGAGCAGTTCTTC. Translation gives CASSSRTSWNEQFF.

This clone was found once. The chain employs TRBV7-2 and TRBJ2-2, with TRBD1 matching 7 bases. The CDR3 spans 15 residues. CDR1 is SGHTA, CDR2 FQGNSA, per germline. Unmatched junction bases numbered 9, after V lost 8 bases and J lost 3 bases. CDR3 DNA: TGTGCCAGCCCCTCGACAGGGTCTTACACCGGGGAGCTGTTTTTT. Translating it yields CASPSTGSYTGELFF.

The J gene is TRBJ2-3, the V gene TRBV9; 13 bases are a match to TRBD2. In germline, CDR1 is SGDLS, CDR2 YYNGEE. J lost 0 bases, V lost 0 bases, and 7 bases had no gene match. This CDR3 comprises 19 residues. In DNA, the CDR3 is TGTGCCAGCAGCGTAGTCGGGACTAGCGGGGCAACTAGCACAGATACGCAGTATTTT. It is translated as CASSVVGTSGATSTDTQYF.

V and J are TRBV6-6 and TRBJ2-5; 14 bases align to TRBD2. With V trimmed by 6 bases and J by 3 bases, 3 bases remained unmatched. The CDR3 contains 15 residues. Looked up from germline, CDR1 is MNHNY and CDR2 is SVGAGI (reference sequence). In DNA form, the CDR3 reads TGTGCCAGCAGGACTAGCGGGAGGGCCGAAGAGACCCAGTACTTC. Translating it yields CASRTSGRAEETQYF.